This T cell receptor beta chain was sequenced during a study of OX40 agonist ivuxolimab in advanced cancers. With regard to the full study: Ivuxolimab was a fully human IgG2 agonistic monoclonal antibody targeting the costimulatory receptor OX40 (CD134). Intravenous ivuxolimab was administered to patients every 2 weeks at six dose levels: 0.01, 0.1, 0.3, 1.5, 3 and 10 mg/kg. Of the roughly 53 patients in dose escalation, around 20 had hepatocellular carcinoma, about 15 had melanoma, 9 had renal cell carcinoma and 9 had head and neck cancer. The dose-escalation cohort was 82.7% male with a mean age of 60 years, ranging from roughly 20 to 80. Patients were allowed to have had prior anti-PD-1, anti-PD-L1 or anti-CTLA-4 therapy, and roughly 40% of the dose-escalation patients had been treated with checkpoint inhibitors. Partial responses occurred in three dose-escalation patients: two with cutaneous melanoma and one with hepatocellular carcinoma. The purpose of peripheral TCRbeta sequencing was to test whether ivuxolimab changed TCR sequence diversity and led to clonal T-cell expansion. The paper reports the monotherapy dose-escalation portion (N of about 54 patients) of the phase I ivuxolimab trial. Overall results and qualifications from the work: Low levels of normalized T-cell clonal expansion were also seen in some patients who did not respond. At doses from 0.1 to 3.0 mg/kg, clonal expansion was seen in both CD4+ and CD8+ blood T cells between baseline and week 6. Which antigens the clonally expanded peripheral T cells were specific for was not determined. In partial responders in the 0.1-3.0 mg/kg groups, normalized peripheral clonal expansion was found to be among the lowest, especially among CD8+ T cells. After ivuxolimab, expanded clones were on average more numerous among CD8+ T cells than among CD4+ T cells.

Of note for this clone: Its binding antigen is unknown. Base quality data are lacking; no much larger clone is found one base away.

Genomic DNA was extracted from sorted cells for sequencing of the TCRbeta CDR3 region. TCRbeta CDR3 regions were sequenced using the immunoSEQ Assay. As stored in TCRdb, this immuneACCESS dataset retains in-frame rearrangements with V and J assigned. A fraction of the clones does not appear; measured against another copy, unresolved V genes explain less than half of the discrepancy, and the remainder lacks a known reason. Present in this sample are 75,000 to 90,000 clones, 85% of which were seen just once. Clones ranked in the top ten supply 2% to 3% of the sample. Patients with autoimmune disease history or receiving systemic immunosuppression were excluded from the trial. In every dose cohort, peripheral blood was drawn for TCR sequencing at baseline, cycle 4 day 1, and cycle 7 day 1. The samples were taken from a phase I, first-in-human, multicenter, open-label dose-escalation trial of ivuxolimab. The trial enrolled adults with locally advanced or metastatic head and neck squamous cell, hepatocellular, melanoma or renal cell carcinoma. Before TCR sequencing, CD4+ T cells and CD8+ T cells were sorted from peripheral blood as separate populations.

V lost 4 bases and J lost 4 bases; the stretch between them is 14 bases long. The CDR3 starts with the cysteine, ends with the phenylalanine, and has 14 residues. The entry retains the CDR3 DNA only, 42 bases that are in frame from base 1. The germline V gene (reference sequence) gives CDR1 as SGHNT and CDR2 as YYREEE. The TCR sequence derives from an adult with an advanced solid tumor such as melanoma, head and neck, liver or kidney cancer. The chain is encoded by TRBV5-4 joined to TRBJ2-5, and the D gene may be TRBD1, 6 bases matching. The sequenced sample was CD4+ or CD8+ T cells sorted from blood, obtained in a trial of the OX40 agonist ivuxolimab. In nucleotide form, the sequence is TGTGCCAGCAGCCACAAACAGGGTGTAGAGACCCAGTACTTC. Translated, this is CASSHKQGVETQYF.